A single sample gave rise to the 28 T cell receptor beta chains below, sequenced in a study of control samples from healthy donors and cancer patients. Method: immunoSEQ multiplex PCR; TCRdb's copy keeps in-frame clones and lacks some. The sample has some 3,100 clones; about 93% are singletons. Sequenced: PBMCs. These receptors were taken from a man aged 65 to 85 with lung cancer.

On this clone itself: One end of the junction is discordant with germline, which a read error may explain. CDR3 in amino acids: CASSLGTSGWDTQYF. DNA of the CDR3: TGTGCTAGCAGCCTTGGGACTAGCGGTTGGGATACGCAGTATTTT. This chain uses TRBV7-7 with TRBJ2-3; TRBD2 matches 11 bases. CDR1 is SSHAT, CDR2 FNYEAQ, per germline (reference sequence). The CDR3 loop spans 15 amino acids.

The CDR3 DNA reads as TGTGCCACCAGTGACCAGGGGACGGGGGGGCCCTACAATGAGCAGTTCTTC. Amino acids: CATSDQGTGGPYNEQFF. The genes are TRBV24-1 and TRBJ2-1, with TRBD2 matching 8 bases. Looked up from germline, CDR1 is KGHDR and CDR2 is SFDVKD. Losses at the gene ends were 4 bases for V and 2 bases for J; bases not matched to a gene: 9. This CDR3 contains 17 residues.

This chain connects TRBV6-5 to TRBJ1-4; a possible D gene is TRBD1 (5 bases). The CDR3 spans 16 residues. CDR1 and CDR2 (germline): MNHEY, SVGAGI. V was clipped by 4 bases and J by 5 bases, with 17 bases between them. The CDR3 sequence is CASSSQGAGANEKLFF. The CDR3 nucleotides are TGTGCCAGCAGTTCTCAAGGGGCGGGAGCAAATGAAAAACTGTTTTTT.

This sequence joins TRBV7-8 and TRBJ2-3; 11 positions match TRBD2. The CDR3 loop spans 17 amino acids. Trimming at V came to 4 bases and at J to 6 bases, leaving 12 bases not matched to a gene. Germline-derived CDR1 and CDR2 are SGHVS and FQNEAQ. The CDR3 sequence is CASSSLTSGVSRDTQYF. The CDR3 bases are TGTGCCAGCAGCTCTTTGACTAGCGGGGTTTCTAGGGATACGCAGTATTTT.

The chain couples TRBV20-1 to TRBJ1-1; D not resolved. The germline CDR1 and CDR2 sequences are DFQATT and SNEGSKA (reference sequence). With 5 bases removed from V and 7 bases from J, the gap between germline ends came to 11 bases. The CDR3 runs to 11 residues. CDR3 region: CSARGGNEAFF. The DNA for the CDR3 is TGCAGTGCTCGGGGAGGAAATGAAGCTTTCTTT.

The chain combines TRBV18 with TRBJ1-4; TRBD1 aligns across 7 bases. The V gene end was trimmed by 3 bases and the J gene end by 5 bases; junction bases not matched to a gene: 9. This CDR3 has 16 amino acids. Germline lookup yields CDR1 KGHSH and CDR2 LQKENI. This CDR3 is CASSPIPGTVNEKLFF. CDR3 nucleotides: TGTGCCAGCTCACCCATACCCGGGACAGTCAATGAAAAACTGTTTTTT.

V is TRBV10-3 and J is TRBJ2-3; D remains unclear. The CDR3 runs 16 residues. The germline gives CDR1 ENHRY, CDR2 SYGVKD. Trimming cost V 0 bases and J 1 base, with 11 bases left between them. The DNA of the CDR3 is TGTGCCATCAGTGAGTCTGGTGGGCTCGGCACAGATACGCAGTATTTT. Residues: CAISESGGLGTDTQYF.

The CDR3: CASSWTGADQPQHF. The CDR3, as DNA: TGTGCCAGCAGCTGGACAGGGGCTGATCAGCCCCAGCATTTT. V is TRBV6-5 and J is TRBJ1-5; 9 bases are a match to TRBD1. With 6 bases clipped from V and 5 bases from J, the junction kept 5 bases outside the gene matches. The CDR3 spans 14 residues. The germline CDR1 and CDR2 sequences are MNHEY and SVGAGI.

This sequence joins TRBV18 and TRBJ2-3; no clear D gene. CDR3 length equals 12 residues. The V end was cut by 0 bases, the J end by 2 bases, with 0 bases between. Looked up from germline, CDR1 is KGHSH and CDR2 is LQKENI. CDR3 sequence reads: CASSPPTDTQYF. CDR3 bases: TGTGCCAGCTCACCACCCACAGATACGCAGTATTTT. The full variable domain, completed using reference TRBV18 and TRBJ2-3, is NAGVMQNPRHLVRRRGQEARLRCSPMKGHSHVYWYRQLPEEGLKFMVYLQKENIIDESGMPKERFSAEFPKEGPSILRIQQVVRGDSAAYFCASSPPTDTQYFGPGTRLTVL.

The chain carries TRBV10-1 and TRBJ2-3; 13 nucleotides match TRBD2. The CDR3 has 15 amino acids. The ends lost 8 bases at V and 1 base at J; junction bases unmatched: 3. Germline V gives CDR1 WNHNN, CDR2 SYGVQD (reference sequence). The DNA of the CDR3 is TGCGCCAGCTCCGGGACTAGCGGGGGCACAGATACGCAGTATTTT. It specifies CASSGTSGGTDTQYF.

The chain couples TRBV14 to TRBJ1-1, with D tentatively TRBD1 (5 bases). Trimming took off 4 bases at V and 7 bases at J, with 13 bases between the two ends. The CDR3 is 13 amino acids. In germline, CDR1 is SGHDN, CDR2 FVKESK. CDR3 DNA: TGTGCCAGCAGCCGACAGATTTCGTTTGAAGCTTTCTTT. Translated, it gives CASSRQISFEAFF.

This clone appeared once. The chain employs TRBV3-1 (or the pseudogene TRBV3-2) and TRBJ2-7, with 7 bases identical to TRBD1. V dropped 6 bases and J dropped 1; count of bases not matched to a gene: 6. This CDR3 is built from 14 residues. Looked up from germline, CDR1 is LGHDT and CDR2 is YNNKEL (reference sequence). The CDR3 here is CASRGTARSYEQYF. The CDR3 coding sequence is TGTGCCAGCAGAGGGACAGCCCGTTCCTACGAGCAGTACTTC.

The V gene is TRBV6-6, the J gene TRBJ1-4, with 8 bases fitting TRBD1. The CDR3 is 16 residues long. The V gene end was trimmed by 4 bases and the J gene end by 0 bases; junction bases not matched to a gene: 4. CDR1 and CDR2 (germline): MNHNY, SVGAGI (reference sequence). The CDR3 sequence: CASSSQGGSTNEKLFF. The CDR3 region has the DNA TGTGCCAGCAGTTCACAGGGGGGGTCAACTAATGAAAAACTGTTTTTT.

V and J are TRBV5-1 and TRBJ1-2; D may be TRBD1 (6 bases). The CDR3 contains 14 residues. Deletions cut 3 bases from V and 2 bases from J, with 11 bases between. CDR1 SGHRS and CDR2 YFSETQ come from the germline V gene. The CDR3 protein is CASSSGQTNYGYTF. The CDR3 DNA follows: TGCGCCAGCAGCTCCGGACAGACGAACTATGGCTACACCTTC.

The chain joins TRBV20-1 to TRBJ1-2, with D uncertain. CDR3 length equals 10 residues. The V and J ends lost 8 bases and 1 base respectively, with 5 bases between them. Germline lookup yields CDR1 DFQATT and CDR2 SNEGSKA (reference sequence). The CDR3 DNA sequence: TGCAGTTCATTTAACTATGGCTACACCTTC. Encoded protein: CSSFNYGYTF.

The V call is TRBV24-1, the J call TRBJ2-1; TRBD1 aligns across 9 bases. The CDR3 consists of 15 residues. J was trimmed by 6 bases and V by 6 bases; bases with no gene match: 8. The germline V gene encodes CDR1 KGHDR and CDR2 SFDVKD. CDR3 DNA sequence: TGTGCCACCAGTCCCAGAGGGGACAGGGCCAATGAGCAGTTCTTC. It translates to CATSPRGDRANEQFF.

V gene TRBV7-2 combines with J gene TRBJ1-2; D is perhaps TRBD1 (6 bases). Germline V lookup: CDR1 SGHTA, CDR2 FQGNSA. The CDR3 loop spans 14 amino acids. The V end was cut by 2 bases, the J end by 7 bases, with 14 bases between. CDR3 loop: CASSLIRQGPGYTF. The CDR3 DNA sequence: TGTGCCAGCAGCTTAATACGGCAGGGGCCTGGCTACACCTTC. Full variable domain (rest looked up from reference TRBV7-2 and TRBJ1-2): GAGVSQSPSNKVTEKGKDVELRCDPISGHTALYWYRQSLGQGLEFLIYFQGNSAPDKSGLPSDRFSAERTGGSVSTLTIQRTQQEDSAVYLCASSLIRQGPGYTFGSGTRLTVV.

The chain combines TRBV18 with TRBJ1-2, with TRBD1 matching over 11 bases. The CDR3 consists of 15 residues. Germline V gene data show CDR1 as KGHSH and CDR2 as LQKENI. Trimming removed 4 bases from V and 4 bases from J; junction bases left unmatched: 5. The CDR3 DNA sequence: TGTGCCAGCTCACAAGGACAGGGGGCCCTCTATGGCTACACCTTC. This sequence encodes CASSQGQGALYGYTF.

This clone appeared a single time. The rearrangement links TRBV3-1 (or the pseudogene TRBV3-2) to TRBJ2-1; 9 bases align to TRBD2. The CDR3 runs to 14 residues. Unmatched junction bases numbered 2, after V lost 4 bases and J lost 4 bases. Germline-derived CDR1 and CDR2 are LGHDT and YNNKEL (reference sequence). The CDR3 reads CASSRLAEYNEQFF. The CDR3 nucleotides are TGTGCCAGCAGCCGACTAGCGGAATACAATGAGCAGTTCTTC.

This clone was seen a single time. The chain is built from TRBV3-1 (or the pseudogene TRBV3-2) and TRBJ2-6; D unclear. Germline V gene sequence: CDR1 LGHDT, CDR2 YNNKEL (reference sequence). Deletions cut 5 bases from V and 5 bases from J, with 22 bases between. This CDR3 has 18 amino acids. CDR3 sequence reads: CASSCISTLQSRANVLTF. DNA of the CDR3: TGTGCCAGCAGCTGTATTAGCACCCTTCAAAGTCGGGCCAACGTCCTGACTTTC.

The sample holds one count of this clone. The chain has TRBV5-4 and TRBJ1-5; a weak D match, TRBD1 (6 bases). V was clipped by 3 bases and J by 0 bases, with 16 bases between them. The CDR3 totals 17 residues. CDR1 is SGHNT, CDR2 YYREEE, per germline (reference sequence). CDR3 sequence: CASSYSTGVYSNQPQHF. The CDR3 nucleotides read TGTGCCAGCAGCTACTCGACAGGAGTGTATAGCAATCAGCCCCAGCATTTT.

The CDR3 region has the DNA TGTGCCAGCAGCCACTTCGGGGATCCTGTGGCTTTCTTT. It codes for CASSHFGDPVAFF. This sequence joins TRBV7-3 and TRBJ1-1; D gene uncertain. The CDR3 extends over 13 amino acids. Germline loops: CDR1 SGHTA, CDR2 FQGTGA. The ends were cut back, 5 bases at V and 11 bases at J, with 18 bases in the middle.

This clone was detected once. The chain has TRBV11-2 and TRBJ1-3; D is unresolved. CDR1 SGHAT and CDR2 FQNNGV come from the germline V gene. Trimming stripped 5 bases from V and 0 bases from J, with 11 bases between. The length of the CDR3 is 15 residues. CDR3 sequence reads: CASSGGRSSGNTIYF. The CDR3 nucleotides are TGTGCCAGCAGCGGCGGACGGTCCTCTGGAAACACCATATATTTT.

The CDR3 nucleotides read TGTGCCAGCAGCTTAGGAGTTGCTAGCGGGGGCATCGATGAGCAGTTCTTC. Protein sequence: CASSLGVASGGIDEQFF. This chain connects TRBV7-8 to TRBJ2-1; 10 positions match TRBD2. Trimming took 1 base from V and 8 from J; bases not matched to a gene: 11. This CDR3 contains 17 residues. The germline CDR1 and CDR2 sequences are SGHVS and FQNEAQ.

The chain links TRBV5-1 to TRBJ2-7, with D maybe TRBD2 (5 bases). The germline CDR1 and CDR2 sequences are SGHRS and YFSETQ. CDR3 length: 13 amino acids. V lost 5 bases and J lost 2, with 11 bases in between. CDR3 sequence reads: CASREGTTYEQYF. Written as DNA, the CDR3 is TGCGCCAGCAGAGAGGGAACCACCTACGAGCAGTACTTC.

The V call is TRBV5-8, the J call TRBJ1-3; D is uncertain. Germline values: CDR1 SGHTS, CDR2 YDEGEE. This CDR3 has 15 residues. Deletions cut 5 bases from V and 4 bases from J, with 16 bases between. DNA for the CDR3: TGTGCCAGCAGTCCTTGGACCCTCAGCGGAAACACCATATATTTT. Its translation: CASSPWTLSGNTIYF. Combining the CDR3 with reference TRBV5-8 and TRBJ1-3 gives the whole variable domain EAGVTQSPTHLIKTRGQQATLRCSPISGHTSVYWYQQALGLGLQFLLWYDEGEERNRGNFPPRFSGRQFPNYSSELNVNALELEDSALYLCASSPWTLSGNTIYFGEGSWLTVV.

This chain joins TRBV6-5 and TRBJ2-7, with 9 nucleotides matching TRBD1. The length of the CDR3 is 15 residues. Germline V lookup: CDR1 MNHEY, CDR2 SVGAGI. V was clipped by 1 base and J by 6 bases; unmatched bases: 7. The chain's CDR3 is CASSYFRDRAVEQYF. CDR3 DNA sequence: TGTGCCAGCAGTTACTTCCGGGACAGGGCCGTCGAGCAGTACTTC.

The CDR3 sequence: CASKSLAGVTGELFF. CDR3 nucleotides: TGTGCCAGCAAATCCCTAGCGGGGGTTACCGGGGAGCTGTTTTTT. The chain employs TRBV7-9 and TRBJ2-2; 10 nucleotides line up with TRBD2. Germline V gives CDR1 SEHNR, CDR2 FQNEAQ (reference sequence). The CDR3 runs 15 residues. With V trimmed by 7 bases and J by 5 bases, 7 bases remained unmatched. Full variable domain (outside the CDR3, taken from reference TRBV7-9 and TRBJ2-2): DTGVSQNPRHKITKRGQNVTFRCDPISEHNRLYWYRQTLGQGPEFLTYFQNEAQLEKSRLLSDRFSAERPKGSFSTLEIQRTEQGDSAMYLCASKSLAGVTGELFFGEGSRLTVL.